These 19 T cell receptor beta chains share one sample of origin, sequenced in a study of shared clonotypes between healthy human individuals. The table came from immunoSEQ multiplex PCR; TCRdb's copy has only in-frame clones and leaves some out. The sample carries 300,000 to 400,000 clones, roughly 70% recorded once. The sequenced material came from memory CD4+ T cells sorted from blood. Described subset: CD45RA-negative fraction. The origin of the receptors is a man aged 25-40 years in good health.

This clone was detected a few times. The chain combines TRBV30 with TRBJ2-7; D is possibly TRBD1 (6 bases). Germline V CDR1 and CDR2: GTSNPN, SVGIG (reference sequence). The CDR3 length is 11 residues. Trimming took 6 bases from V and 7 from J, leaving 13 bases between them. The DNA of the CDR3 is TGTGCCTGCCACAGACAGGTTGAGCAGTACTTC. Encoded protein: CACHRQVEQYF.

This chain uses TRBV9 with TRBJ1-2; TRBD1 aligns across 9 bases. Germline CDR1 and CDR2: SGDLS and YYNGEE. V gave up 4 bases and J gave up 4 bases; unmatched junction bases: 8. CDR3 size: 15 residues. The DNA for the CDR3 is TGTGCCAGCAGCCTTACCGGGACAGGGATCTATGGCTACACCTTC. As protein: CASSLTGTGIYGYTF.

This clone has just a few counts. This chain links TRBV5-5 with TRBJ2-2; unclear D gene. Trimming stripped 4 bases from V and 6 bases from J, with 10 bases between. The CDR3 covers 13 residues. Looked up from germline, CDR1 is SGHKS and CDR2 is YYEKEE (reference sequence). The CDR3 DNA follows: TGTGCCAGCAGCCCTGTCTTCGCCGGGGAGCTGTTTTTT. This codes for CASSPVFAGELFF. The full variable domain, in which reference TRBV5-5 and TRBJ2-2 provide the parts outside the CDR3, is DAGVTQSPTHLIKTRGQQVTLRCSPISGHKSVSWYQQVLGQGPQFIFQYYEKEERGRGNFPDRFSARQFPNYSSELNVNALLLGDSALYLCASSPVFAGELFFGEGSRLTVL.

This clone has ten or more counts. CDR3 protein: CASSRGLAGGGGANVLTF. Here the CDR3 DNA reads TGTGCCAGCAGCCGGGGACTAGCGGGAGGGGGAGGGGCCAACGTCCTGACTTTC. The V call is TRBV5-4, the J call TRBJ2-6; 16 bases line up with TRBD2. The CDR3 spans 18 residues. V gave up 4 bases and J gave up 4 bases; unmatched junction bases: 5. Germline V gives CDR1 SGHNT, CDR2 YYREEE (reference sequence).

The V and J genes are TRBV27 and TRBJ1-1, with D maybe TRBD1 (6 bases). The V gene lost 6 bases and the J gene lost 1 base, with 18 bases spanning the gap. The germline gives CDR1 MNHEY, CDR2 SMNVEV (reference sequence). CDR3 length: 16 amino acids. The CDR3 loop is CASRDRGRNTNTEAFF. In DNA, the CDR3 is TGTGCCAGCAGGGACAGAGGCCGAAATACGAACACTGAAGCTTTCTTT.

The chain recombines TRBV5-1 with TRBJ2-1; D unresolved. The germline V gene has CDR1 SGHRS and CDR2 YFSETQ. V lost 2 bases, J lost 8 bases, and 14 bases lay in between. The CDR3 length is 14 residues. CDR3 sequence: CASSLSPGNDEQFF. DNA of the CDR3: TGCGCCAGCAGCTTATCGCCTGGGAACGATGAGCAGTTCTTC.

The CDR3 nucleotides read TGTGCCAGCAGTGTTAGGCGGCAGGCCTACGAGCAGTACTTC. As protein: CASSVRRQAYEQYF. The gene calls are TRBV6-1 and TRBJ2-7; D call uncertain. The V and J ends lost 4 bases and 2 bases respectively, with 12 bases between them. Germline CDR1 reads MNHNS; CDR2 reads SASEGT. The CDR3 is made up of 14 amino acids.

V and J are TRBV15 and TRBJ2-2; D may be TRBD1 (6 bases). The CDR3 consists of 14 residues. Trimming stripped 4 bases from V and 6 bases from J, with 12 bases between. Germline CDR1 reads LNHNV; CDR2 reads YYDKDF (reference sequence). CDR3: CATSTRQASGELFF. CDR3 coding DNA: TGTGCCACCAGCACGCGACAGGCGTCCGGGGAGCTGTTTTTT. Together with reference TRBV15 and TRBJ2-2, the CDR3 gives the full variable domain: DAMVIQNPRYQVTQFGKPVTLSCSQTLNHNVMYWYQQKSSQAPKLLFHYYDKDFNNEADTPDNFQSRRPNTSFCFLDIRSPGLGDTAMYLCATSTRQASGELFFGEGSRLTVL.

The chain uses TRBV7-9 and TRBJ1-5, with 9 bases matching TRBD1. V shed 5 bases, J shed 6 bases, and the junction held 8 bases outside the gene matches. The germline CDR1 and CDR2 sequences are SEHNR and FQNEAQ (reference sequence). The CDR3 is made up of 15 amino acids. The CDR3 sequence: CASSEGTGPTQPQHF. The CDR3 bases are TGTGCCAGCAGCGAGGGGACAGGGCCCACTCAGCCCCAGCATTTT.

This sequence joins TRBV5-1 and TRBJ2-1; D unresolved. The length of the CDR3 is 13 residues. From germline, CDR1 is SGHRS and CDR2 YFSETQ. Trimming pared 0 bases from V and 9 bases from J, leaving 10 bases between. DNA for the CDR3: TGCGCCAGCAGCTTGGACCCAGGTAGTGAGCAGTTCTTC. Translation gives CASSLDPGSEQFF.

The chain carries TRBV27 and TRBJ1-5, with no clear D. V was cut by 6 bases and J by 1 base, with 10 bases left in between. The CDR3 has 14 residues. Germline V gene lookup returns CDR1 MNHEY and CDR2 SMNVEV (reference sequence). The CDR3 reads CASSLAGSNQPQHF. CDR3 bases: TGTGCCAGCAGCCTAGCGGGCAGCAATCAGCCCCAGCATTTT.

For this clone: The sample contains more than one DNA sequence encoding this CDR3. The V gene is TRBV15, the J gene TRBJ1-1; weak D call: TRBD1 (6 bases). This CDR3 is 15 amino acids long. V lost 0 bases and J lost 6, with 14 bases in between. Germline-derived CDR1 and CDR2 are LNHNV and YYDKDF (reference sequence). This CDR3 reads CATSRDLQGRAEAFF. The DNA for the CDR3 is TGTGCCACCAGCAGAGATCTTCAGGGGAGGGCTGAAGCTTTCTTT.

The chain joins TRBV15 to TRBJ2-3; a possible D gene is TRBD2 (7 bases). Germline V gene lookup returns CDR1 LNHNV and CDR2 YYDKDF (reference sequence). This CDR3 is 15 amino acids long. V dropped 6 bases and J dropped 3 bases, with 16 bases sitting between them. The CDR3 sequence is CATRGRGAQTDTQYF. In DNA, the CDR3 is TGTGCCACCAGGGGTCGGGGGGCGCAAACAGATACGCAGTATTTT.

The DNA of the CDR3 is TGTGCCAACGGGACTAGCGGGTTCCCCAATGAGCAGTTCTTC. Its translation is CANGTSGFPNEQFF. The J gene is TRBJ2-1, the V gene TRBV2; TRBD2 matches 12 bases. The CDR3 length is 14 residues. Per germline, CDR1 SNHLY and CDR2 FYNNEI. Trimming removed 10 bases from V and 6 bases from J; junction bases left unmatched: 7. Variable domain in full (rest from reference TRBV2 and TRBJ2-1): EPEVTQTPSHQVTQMGQEVILRCVPISNHLYFYWYRQILGQKVEFLVSFYNNEISEKSEIFDDQFSVERPDGSNFTLKIRSTKLEDSAMYFCANGTSGFPNEQFFGPGTRLTVL.

CDR3 in DNA: TGTGCCAGCCGTAAAACAAATAATTGGCAAAACATTCAGTACTTC. Translated, it gives CASRKTNNWQNIQYF. The chain employs TRBV19 and TRBJ2-4; no definite D call. Germline V gene sequence: CDR1 LNHDA, CDR2 SQIVND (reference sequence). The CDR3 extends over 15 amino acids. V lost 9 bases, J lost 5 bases, and 20 bases lay in between.

This chain links TRBV7-3 with TRBJ2-1; D gene ambiguous. The length of the CDR3 is 15 residues. Germline lookup yields CDR1 SGHTA and CDR2 FQGTGA. Trimming cost V 0 bases and J 0 bases, with 6 bases left between them. The chain's CDR3 is CASSLTDRSYNEQFF. CDR3 coding DNA: TGTGCCAGCAGCTTAACCGACCGCTCCTACAATGAGCAGTTCTTC.

V gene TRBV28 combines with J gene TRBJ1-5, with D possibly matching TRBD1 (6 bases). This CDR3 contains 15 residues. CDR1 and CDR2 (germline): MDHEN, SYDVKM. The V and J ends lost 7 bases and 1 base respectively, with 14 bases between them. The CDR3 sequence is CASTRGGASNQPQHF. CDR3 DNA: TGTGCCAGCACCCGTGGGGGGGCAAGCAATCAGCCCCAGCATTTT.

This chain joins TRBV5-4 and TRBJ2-1; TRBD1 aligns across 9 bases. Germline-derived CDR1 and CDR2 are SGHNT and YYREEE (reference sequence). V trimming: 0 bases; J trimming: 9 bases; junction bases outside the gene matches: 7. This CDR3 spans 15 amino acids. The CDR3 here is CASSLDGQGWSEQFF. CDR3 coding DNA: TGTGCCAGCAGCTTGGATGGACAGGGGTGGAGTGAGCAGTTCTTC.

The chain combines TRBV7-6 with TRBJ2-1; TRBD1 matches at 8 bases. This CDR3 spans 12 amino acids. The ends lost 5 bases at V and 15 bases at J; junction bases unmatched: 9. Germline-derived CDR1 and CDR2 are SGHVS and FNYEAQ. CDR3 in DNA: TGTGCCAGCAGCCCCGACAGGGGCGGCCGGTTCTTC. Its translation is CASSPDRGGRFF.